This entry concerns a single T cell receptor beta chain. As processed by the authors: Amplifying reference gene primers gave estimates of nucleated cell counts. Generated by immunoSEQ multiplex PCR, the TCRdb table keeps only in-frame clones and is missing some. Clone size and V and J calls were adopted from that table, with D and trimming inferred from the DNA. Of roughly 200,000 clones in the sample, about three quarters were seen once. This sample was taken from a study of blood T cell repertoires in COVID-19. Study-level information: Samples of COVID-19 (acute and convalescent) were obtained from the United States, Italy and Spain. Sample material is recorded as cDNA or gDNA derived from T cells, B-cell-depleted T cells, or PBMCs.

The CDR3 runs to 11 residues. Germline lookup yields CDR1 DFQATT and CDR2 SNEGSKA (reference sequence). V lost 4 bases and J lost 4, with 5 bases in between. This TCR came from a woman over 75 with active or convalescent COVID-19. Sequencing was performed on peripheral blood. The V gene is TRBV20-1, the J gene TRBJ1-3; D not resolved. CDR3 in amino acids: CSAIVGNTIYF. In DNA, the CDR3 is TGCAGTGCTATCGTGGGAAACACCATATATTTT.